The rows below give T cell receptor beta chains drawn from one sample of a study of T-cell memory formation after mild COVID-19. TCRdb passed the 5' RACE reads through MiXCR, listing each CDR3 protein once. The table records 400,000 to 500,000 distinct CDR3 sequences, around 19% of them present only once. The sequenced material came from PBMCs or a T cell subset sorted from them (not recorded which). These receptors were taken from an adult woman who had mild COVID-19 (a few samples of this study predate the infection). Cell type and time point are not known. Both conserved end residues are part of each CDR3. A D gene is named only where the DNA matches it firmly. Size is stated for part of the rows, as once, few or many counts, or as a class when the clone is expanded.

d_gene: TRBD1; v_gene: TRBV24-1; abundance: few; j_gene: TRBJ2-7; CDR3nt: TGTGCCACCAGTGATCCCACCGGGACAGCATACGAGCAGTACTTC; CDR3aa: CATSDPTGTAYEQYF
d_gene: -; v_gene: TRBV5-5; abundance: -; j_gene: TRBJ1-5; CDR3nt: TGTGCCAGCAGCCTCGGACGGGGAGGTGAGCCCCAGCATTTT; CDR3aa: CASSLGRGGEPQHF
d_gene: -; v_gene: TRBV30; abundance: -; j_gene: TRBJ1-3; CDR3nt: TGTGCCTGGAGTGTAGGGGGAAACACCATATATTTT; CDR3aa: CAWSVGGNTIYF
d_gene: TRBD2; v_gene: TRBV20-1; abundance: -; j_gene: TRBJ2-5; CDR3nt: TGCAGTGCTGATTACAATCCCGGGACTAGCAAGGAGACCCAGTACTTC; CDR3aa: CSADYNPGTSKETQYF
d_gene: TRBD1; v_gene: TRBV20-1; abundance: few; j_gene: TRBJ1-5; CDR3nt: TGCAGTGCTAGAGATAGACAGGGGGCTATTCAGCCCCAGCATTTT; CDR3aa: CSARDRQGAIQPQHF
d_gene: -; v_gene: TRBV12-3/TRBV12-4; abundance: -; j_gene: TRBJ2-1; CDR3nt: TGTGCCAGCAGTTTAGCCCCCAGGGCTAATGAGCAGTTCTTC; CDR3aa: CASSLAPRANEQFF
d_gene: -; v_gene: TRBV4-3; abundance: once; j_gene: TRBJ1-1; CDR3nt: TGCGCCAGCAGCCAAGTCGTGGGAAAGAACACTGAAGCTTTCTTT; CDR3aa: CASSQVVGKNTEAFF
d_gene: TRBD1; v_gene: TRBV28; abundance: many; j_gene: TRBJ2-7; CDR3nt: TGTGCCACCTGGACAGGGAACCACGAGCAGTACTTC; CDR3aa: CATWTGNHEQYF
d_gene: TRBD2; v_gene: TRBV6-4; abundance: -; j_gene: TRBJ2-3; CDR3nt: TGTGCCAGCAGTGTTGAGCGGGGGGGATCAGATACGCAGTATTTT; CDR3aa: CASSVERGGSDTQYF
d_gene: TRBD2; v_gene: TRBV27; abundance: -; j_gene: TRBJ2-7; CDR3nt: TGTGCCAGCAGTTTAGGCGGGAGAAGTATATACGAGCAGTACTTC; CDR3aa: CASSLGGRSIYEQYF
d_gene: TRBD2; v_gene: TRBV18; abundance: few; j_gene: TRBJ2-3; CDR3nt: TGTGCCAGCTCACCCCCGGAACGCGGGAGGCTGGATACGCAGTATTTT; CDR3aa: CASSPPERGRLDTQYF
d_gene: TRBD2; v_gene: TRBV3-1; abundance: many; j_gene: TRBJ2-7; CDR3nt: TGTGCCAGCAGCCATGCGGGAGGGGGAGACGAGCAGTACTTC; CDR3aa: CASSHAGGGDEQYF
d_gene: -; v_gene: TRBV7-8; abundance: many; j_gene: TRBJ2-2; CDR3nt: TGTGCCAGCAGCAGGGACACCGGGGAGCTGTTTTTT; CDR3aa: CASSRDTGELFF
d_gene: -; v_gene: TRBV7-9; abundance: -; j_gene: TRBJ1-2; CDR3nt: TGTGCCAGCAGCTCAGCGGGGACGAACCATCACGGCTTCTATGGCTACACCTTC; CDR3aa: CASSSAGTNHHGFYGYTF